What follows are 12 T cell receptor beta chains derived from one specimen sequenced in a study of cytomegalovirus exposure and HLA in healthy donors. The PCR made use of 60 Vbeta and 13 Jbeta primers. Profiled with immunoSEQ multiplex PCR; TCRdb holds only in-frame clones, not every one. This sample has about 110,000 clones, with over 55% found just once. The material sequenced was PBMCs. The receptor source for this set is a female donor in good health and CMV-seronegative.

The V and J genes are TRBV6-1 and TRBJ2-3; D is ambiguous. The ends were cut back, 4 bases at V and 6 bases at J, with 8 bases in the middle. Looked up from germline, CDR1 is MNHNS and CDR2 is SASEGT. The CDR3 has 12 amino acids. CDR3 nucleotide sequence: TGTGCCAGCAGTGGACCGCGGGATACGCAGTATTTT. Its translation is CASSGPRDTQYF.

There are a few counts of this clone. This chain uses TRBV5-1 with TRBJ1-3; D ambiguous. Germline V gene sequence: CDR1 SGHRS, CDR2 YFSETQ. This CDR3 has 15 amino acids. Deletions cut 0 bases from V and 0 bases from J, with 7 bases between. Written as DNA, the CDR3 is TGCGCCAGCAGCTTGGCTCAGGCCTCTGGAAACACCATATATTTT. It encodes CASSLAQASGNTIYF. Variable domain in full (rest from reference TRBV5-1 and TRBJ1-3): KAGVTQTPRYLIKTRGQQVTLSCSPISGHRSVSWYQQTPGQGLQFLFEYFSETQRNKGNFPGRFSGRQFSNSRSEMNVSTLELGDSALYLCASSLAQASGNTIYFGEGSWLTVV.

The table lists this clone with a count of one. The V call is TRBV19, the J call TRBJ2-1, with 12 bases matching TRBD2. Trimming took 7 bases from V and 6 from J; bases not matched to a gene: 7. The CDR3 runs to 15 residues. Germline loops: CDR1 LNHDA, CDR2 SQIVND (reference sequence). This CDR3 is CASTAGLAGPNEQFF. Written as DNA, the CDR3 is TGTGCCAGTACCGCGGGACTAGCGGGCCCCAATGAGCAGTTCTTC.

This clone was seen only a few times. CDR3 residues: CASSQRRDSTEAFF. In DNA, the CDR3 is TGCGCCAGCAGTCAACGCCGGGACAGCACTGAAGCTTTCTTT. The chain uses TRBV23-1 and TRBJ1-1, with 7 bases lining up with TRBD1. TRBV23-1 is given ORF status, its function remaining uncertain. Trimming at V came to 2 bases and at J to 4 bases, leaving 4 bases not matched to a gene. The CDR3 runs 14 residues.

The chain links TRBV4-1 to TRBJ2-7, with a weak D call TRBD2 (5 bases). The CDR3 covers 16 residues. Germline V gives CDR1 MGHRA, CDR2 YSYEKL. V lost 4 bases and J 0 bases, leaving 16 bases between the germline ends. The CDR3 nucleotides are TGCGCCAGCAGCCCATATCACGCGACTACCTCCTACGAGCAGTACTTC. Protein product: CASSPYHATTSYEQYF.

The chain has TRBV10-3 and TRBJ2-1; 7 bases are shared with TRBD1. The CDR3 covers 13 residues. V shed 6 bases and J 6 bases; nucleotides not matched to a gene: 5. Germline-derived CDR1 and CDR2 are ENHRY and SYGVKD. In nucleotides, the CDR3 is TGTGCCATCAGCCCGACAGGGTCCAATGAGCAGTTCTTC. Translating gives CAISPTGSNEQFF.

CDR3 nucleotides: TGTGCCAGCAGCTTATGGGACAGCGATGAGCAGTTCTTC. Translated, it gives CASSLWDSDEQFF. The V call is TRBV11-2, the J call TRBJ2-1, with 7 bases lining up with TRBD1. The V segment lost 2 bases and the J segment 8 bases; nucleotides outside the gene matches: 3. This CDR3 is 13 amino acids long. CDR1 is SGHAT, CDR2 FQNNGV, per germline.

The rearrangement joins TRBV7-2 to TRBJ1-5, with unresolved D. CDR1 is SGHTA and CDR2 is FQGNSA in the germline V gene. Trimming took 1 base from V and 2 from J, leaving 9 bases between them. This CDR3 spans 15 amino acids. CDR3 sequence: CASSLGEVGNQPQHF. In DNA, the CDR3 is TGTGCCAGCAGCTTAGGGGAGGTTGGCAATCAGCCCCAGCATTTT.

This chain joins TRBV29-1 and TRBJ2-1; 7 bases are a match to TRBD2. Trimming took 8 bases from V and 1 from J; bases not matched to a gene: 20. This CDR3 contains 18 residues. CDR1 and CDR2 from the germline V gene are SQVTM and ANQGSEA. CDR3 loop: CSYVGGGRALRSYNEQFF. CDR3 nucleotides: TGCAGCTACGTCGGGGGAGGGAGGGCCTTGAGGTCCTACAATGAGCAGTTCTTC.

The chain combines TRBV5-1 with TRBJ2-3, with D tentatively TRBD2 (6 bases). The CDR3 covers 11 residues. Germline V gene lookup returns CDR1 SGHRS and CDR2 YFSETQ. V was clipped by 4 bases and J by 10 bases, with 10 bases between them. Here the CDR3 reads CASSGGLAQYF. CDR3 nucleotides: TGCGCCAGCAGCGGGGGACTGGCGCAGTATTTT.

The rearrangement links TRBV5-4 to TRBJ2-5; D may be TRBD2 (5 bases). Germline V gene sequence: CDR1 SGHNT, CDR2 YYREEE (reference sequence). Trimming took 2 bases from V and 0 from J, leaving 11 bases between them. The CDR3 has 15 amino acids. The CDR3 region has the DNA TGTGCCAGCAGCTTATCTACGACTAACCAAGAGACCCAGTACTTC. It yields the protein CASSLSTTNQETQYF.

This clone was seen more than once but under ten times. The chain has TRBV5-4 and TRBJ1-2; 7 nucleotides line up with TRBD1. The CDR3 totals 14 residues. The V gene's germline CDR1 is SGHNT and CDR2 YYREEE (reference sequence). V shed 0 bases, J shed 7 bases, and the junction held 6 bases outside the gene matches. The CDR3 protein is CASSLVEGAVGYTF. The CDR3 nucleotides read TGTGCCAGCAGCTTGGTGGAGGGGGCGGTTGGCTACACCTTC.